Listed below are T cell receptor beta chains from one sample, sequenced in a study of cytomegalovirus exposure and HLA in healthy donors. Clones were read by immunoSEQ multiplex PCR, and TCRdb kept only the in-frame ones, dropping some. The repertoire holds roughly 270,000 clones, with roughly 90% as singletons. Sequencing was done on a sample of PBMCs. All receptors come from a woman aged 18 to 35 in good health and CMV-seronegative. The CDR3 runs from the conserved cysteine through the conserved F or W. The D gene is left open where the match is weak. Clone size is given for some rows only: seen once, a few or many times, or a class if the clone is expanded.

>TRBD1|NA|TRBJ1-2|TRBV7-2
CASSSDRAEDKDGYTF
TGTGCCAGCAGCTCAGACAGGGCGGAAGACAAGGATGGCTACACCTTC
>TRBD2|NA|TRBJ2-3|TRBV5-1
CASSFGGRPLGSTDTQYF
TGCGCCAGCAGCTTCGGCGGGAGGCCCCTAGGTAGCACAGATACGCAGTATTTT
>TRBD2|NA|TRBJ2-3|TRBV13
CASSLEGLAGATDTQYF
TGTGCCAGCAGCTTAGAAGGACTAGCGGGAGCTACAGATACGCAGTATTTT
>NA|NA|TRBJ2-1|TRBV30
CAWSASGEQFF
TGTGCCTGGAGTGCCAGCGGAGAGCAGTTCTTC
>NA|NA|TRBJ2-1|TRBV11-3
CASSLTDRVREQFF
TGTGCCAGCAGCTTAACTGATCGTGTGCGGGAACAGTTCTTC
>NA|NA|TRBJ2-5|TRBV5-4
CASSFRETQYF
TGTGCCAGCAGCTTCAGAGAGACCCAGTACTTC
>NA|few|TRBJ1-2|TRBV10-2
CASSEGNYGYTF
TGCGCCAGTTCGGAGGGTAACTATGGCTACACCTTC
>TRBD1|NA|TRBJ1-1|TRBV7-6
CASSEGTGAGTEAFF
TGTGCCAGCAGCGAGGGGACAGGGGCGGGGACTGAAGCTTTCTTT
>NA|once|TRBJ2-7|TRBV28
CASSPLGVYEQYF
TGTGCCAGCAGTCCCTTGGGAGTCTACGAGCAGTACTTC
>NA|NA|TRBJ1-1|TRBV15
CATSRDYRGSDTEAFF
TGTGCCACCAGCAGAGATTATCGGGGGTCGGACACTGAAGCTTTCTTT
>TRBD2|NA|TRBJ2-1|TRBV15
CATSRSPGLAGVRSYNEQFF
TGTGCCACCAGCAGAAGTCCGGGACTAGCGGGAGTTCGGTCCTACAATGAGCAGTTCTTC
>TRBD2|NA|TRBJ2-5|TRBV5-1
CASSGGGVETQYF
TGCGCCAGCAGCGGGGGAGGGGTAGAGACCCAGTACTTC
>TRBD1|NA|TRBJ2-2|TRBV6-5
CASSRRTGGSGELFF
TGTGCCAGCAGTAGGCGGACAGGGGGGTCCGGGGAGCTGTTTTTT
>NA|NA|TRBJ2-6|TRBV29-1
CSALLSSGANVLTF
TGCAGCGCCCTGTTGAGCTCTGGGGCCAACGTCCTGACTTTC